Following are 2 T cell receptor beta chains from one sample sequenced in a study of T cell responses to AZD1222 COVID-19 vaccine. This table comes from immunoSEQ multiplex PCR, and its TCRdb copy is limited to in-frame clones, with some not included. The sample lists more than 80,000 clones; around 90% were seen once. The source was peripheral blood, collected on day 0 of AZD1222 vaccination. Receptors originate from an adult in good health.

The chain employs TRBV11-2 and TRBJ2-7, with no clear D. CDR1 is SGHAT and CDR2 is FQNNGV in the germline V gene. CDR3 length equals 13 residues. Trimming left V 1 base short and J 5 bases short, with 9 bases between. The CDR3 DNA sequence: TGTGCCAGCAGCTTAGGAGTTCCCAACGAGCAGTACTTC. Its translation: CASSLGVPNEQYF. Combining the CDR3 with reference TRBV11-2 and TRBJ2-7 gives the whole variable domain EAGVAQSPRYKIIEKRQSVAFWCNPISGHATLYWYQQILGQGPKLLIQFQNNGVVDDSQLPKDRFSAERLKGVDSTLKIQPAKLEDSAVYLCASSLGVPNEQYFGPGTRLTVT.

The DNA for the CDR3 is TGTGCCAGCTCGGACAGACAGAACACTGAAGCTTTCTTT. It encodes CASSDRQNTEAFF. The V call is TRBV18, the J call TRBJ1-1; possible D gene TRBD1, 6 bases. The germline V gene encodes CDR1 KGHSH and CDR2 LQKENI. The CDR3 extends over 13 amino acids. The V end was cut by 6 bases, the J end by 1 base, with 9 bases between.